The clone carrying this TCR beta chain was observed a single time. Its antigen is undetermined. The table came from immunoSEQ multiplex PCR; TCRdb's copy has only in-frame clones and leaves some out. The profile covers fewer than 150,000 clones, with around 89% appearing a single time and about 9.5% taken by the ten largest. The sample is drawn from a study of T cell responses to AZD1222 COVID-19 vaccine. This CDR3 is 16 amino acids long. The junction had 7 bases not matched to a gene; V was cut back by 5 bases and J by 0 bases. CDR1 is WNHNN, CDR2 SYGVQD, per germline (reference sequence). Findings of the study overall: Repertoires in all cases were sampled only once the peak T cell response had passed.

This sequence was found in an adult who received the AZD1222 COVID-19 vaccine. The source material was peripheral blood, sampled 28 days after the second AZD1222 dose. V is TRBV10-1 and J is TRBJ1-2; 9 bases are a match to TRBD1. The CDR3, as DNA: TGCGCCAGCAGTCCCGGGACAGGGCCCGCTAACTATGGCTACACCTTC. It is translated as CASSPGTGPANYGYTF.